Below, 16 T cell receptor beta chains from the same sample are listed, as sequenced in a study of blood T cell repertoires in COVID-19. Generated by immunoSEQ multiplex PCR, the TCRdb table keeps only in-frame clones and is missing some. The sample holds 58,000 or so clones, around 78% seen once. Input material: peripheral blood. The source of these receptors is a human donor in a cohort sampled during active COVID-19.

The chain joins TRBV7-2 to TRBJ1-1, with D perhaps matching TRBD1 (5 bases). Trimming stripped 4 bases from V and 0 bases from J, with 12 bases between. Germline loops: CDR1 SGHTA, CDR2 FQGNSA. The CDR3 length is 15 residues. The CDR3 coding sequence is TGTGCCAGCAGCTCGCAGGGATTTATGAACACTGAAGCTTTCTTT. The encoded protein is CASSSQGFMNTEAFF.

The chain employs TRBV5-1 and TRBJ2-7; TRBD1 matches 7 bases. Germline V gives CDR1 SGHRS, CDR2 YFSETQ. The CDR3 has 17 amino acids. J lost 2 bases, V lost 0 bases, and 11 bases had no gene match. For the CDR3, the DNA is TGCGCCAGCAGCTTGGCAAAAACAGGGGCCAAAGCCTACGAGCAGTACTTC. Protein sequence: CASSLAKTGAKAYEQYF.

This clone occurred once. The genes are TRBV5-6 and TRBJ2-7; 10 bases fit TRBD1. Per germline, CDR1 SGHDT and CDR2 YYEEEE. Trimming cost V 0 bases and J 2 bases; bases outside gene matches: 2. The CDR3 contains 15 residues. Here the CDR3 DNA reads TGTGCCAGCAGCTTGGGGGACAGGGGTACCTACGAGCAGTACTTC. Protein: CASSLGDRGTYEQYF.

V and J are TRBV5-1 and TRBJ2-7; the match to TRBD1 covers 8 bases. The germline V gene encodes CDR1 SGHRS and CDR2 YFSETQ. V trimming: 4 bases; J trimming: 0 bases; junction bases outside the gene matches: 6. The length of the CDR3 is 15 residues. The CDR3 DNA reads TGCGCCAGCAGCGGGCGGACAGGGAGCTCCTACGAGCAGTACTTC. Translated: CASSGRTGSSYEQYF.

Only a few counts were recorded for this clone. V gene TRBV19 combines with J gene TRBJ2-1, with TRBD2 matching over 9 bases. The V gene end was trimmed by 7 bases and the J gene end by 7 bases; junction bases not matched to a gene: 11. CDR3 length: 15 amino acids. The germline gives CDR1 LNHDA, CDR2 SQIVND (reference sequence). This chain's CDR3 is CASTVLAGDRNEQFF. The CDR3, as DNA: TGTGCCAGTACCGTACTAGCGGGCGACCGAAATGAGCAGTTCTTC.

This sequence joins TRBV2 and TRBJ2-7; TRBD1 matches 7 bases. Unmatched junction bases numbered 10, after V lost 8 bases and J lost 3 bases. Germline V gives CDR1 SNHLY, CDR2 FYNNEI. This CDR3 is 14 amino acids long. Here the CDR3 reads CASSGQEIIYEQYF. CDR3 nucleotides: TGTGCCAGCTCCGGACAGGAAATTATCTACGAGCAGTACTTC.

The chain uses TRBV5-1 and TRBJ2-7; 8 nucleotides align to TRBD2. The germline gives CDR1 SGHRS, CDR2 YFSETQ. Trimming took 1 base from V and 2 from J; bases not matched to a gene: 2. The CDR3 loop spans 14 amino acids. The CDR3 sequence is CASSLSGGPYEQYF. The DNA of the CDR3 is TGCGCCAGCAGCTTGTCGGGGGGGCCCTACGAGCAGTACTTC.

V gene TRBV20-1 combines with J gene TRBJ2-7; D uncertain. Germline CDR1 reads DFQATT; CDR2 reads SNEGSKA (reference sequence). V was cut by 3 bases and J by 4 bases, with 7 bases left in between. The CDR3 runs to 11 residues. DNA of the CDR3: TGCAGTGCTAGTGACGGGTACGAGCAGTACTTC. Its protein is CSASDGYEQYF.

The rearrangement uses TRBV4-3 and TRBJ2-1, with TRBD2 matching over 10 bases. The CDR3 contains 21 residues. In germline, CDR1 is LGHNA, CDR2 YSLEER. The J segment lost 0 bases and the V segment lost 1 base, leaving 15 bases of the junction unmatched. The CDR3 loop reads CASSQVNFTPLAGVSYNEQFF. The CDR3, as DNA: TGCGCCAGCAGCCAAGTAAACTTTACCCCTCTAGCGGGAGTCTCCTACAATGAGCAGTTCTTC.

The V call is TRBV27, the J call TRBJ1-3; perhaps TRBD1 as D (5 bases). V was pared by 5 bases and J by 11 bases, with 13 bases between. Germline CDR1 MNHEY, CDR2 SMNVEV (reference sequence). CDR3 length equals 12 residues. The CDR3 region has the DNA TGTGCCAGCAGTCCCGGCCGGGGGGCCATATATTTT. Its translation: CASSPGRGAIYF.

This clone has just a few counts. The chain carries TRBV9 and TRBJ1-2, with D unclear. Germline CDR1 reads SGDLS; CDR2 reads YYNGEE. With 0 bases removed from V and 4 bases from J, the gap between germline ends came to 13 bases. CDR3 length equals 15 residues. The chain's CDR3 is CASSVGREDPYGYTF. The CDR3 DNA follows: TGTGCCAGCAGCGTAGGGAGGGAGGACCCCTATGGCTACACCTTC. Full variable domain (outside the CDR3, taken from reference TRBV9 and TRBJ1-2): DSGVTQTPKHLITATGQRVTLRCSPRSGDLSVYWYQQSLDQGLQFLIQYYNGEERAKGNILERFSAQQFPDLHSELNLSSLELGDSALYFCASSVGREDPYGYTFGSGTRLTVV.

This rearrangement joins TRBV7-2 to TRBJ1-1; tentatively, D is TRBD1 (5 bases). Trimming stripped 5 bases from V and 7 bases from J, with 17 bases between. This CDR3 has 14 residues. Germline V gives CDR1 SGHTA, CDR2 FQGNSA. Here the CDR3 DNA reads TGTGCCAGCAGCCGCCACAACCGACAGCATGAAGCTTTCTTT. This encodes CASSRHNRQHEAFF.

Here the CDR3 DNA reads TGTGCCAGCTCACAGCAGGACACTGAAGCTTTCTTT. Its protein is CASSQQDTEAFF. The rearrangement uses TRBV18 and TRBJ1-1; D is uncertain. Trimming took 4 bases from V and 3 from J, leaving 6 bases between them. The CDR3 consists of 12 residues. The germline CDR1 and CDR2 sequences are KGHSH and LQKENI.

The chain carries TRBV27 and TRBJ1-2; the D gene is possibly TRBD1 (6 bases). This CDR3 is built from 13 residues. Germline CDR1 reads MNHEY; CDR2 reads SMNVEV (reference sequence). Trimming shortened V by 7 bases and J by 2 bases, and 11 bases separated the two germline ends. CDR3 loop: CASKYRDNYGYTF. The CDR3 DNA is TGTGCCAGCAAGTACAGGGACAACTATGGCTACACCTTC.

This chain connects TRBV4-1 to TRBJ1-4; TRBD1 matches at 7 bases. J was trimmed by 6 bases and V by 1 base; bases with no gene match: 8. The CDR3 has 16 residues. CDR1 and CDR2 (germline): MGHRA, YSYEKL. For the CDR3, the DNA is TGCGCCAGCAGCCAAGGACAGGGAATGGGTTATGAAAAACTGTTTTTT. It codes for CASSQGQGMGYEKLFF.

This clone showed up just a few times. The chain carries TRBV7-9 and TRBJ1-1; D ambiguous. V gave up 1 base and J gave up 6 bases, with 6 bases separating them. The CDR3 has 12 residues. The V gene's germline CDR1 is SEHNR and CDR2 FQNEAQ (reference sequence). The DNA of the CDR3 is TGTGCCAGCAGCTTAGAACTATCTGAAGCTTTCTTT. This encodes CASSLELSEAFF.